This T cell receptor beta chain comes out of a study of preoperative IRX-2 immunotherapy in early breast cancer. Documented treatment: preoperative locoregional IRX-2 cytokine immunotherapy. This phase Ib study tested locoregional IRX-2 cytokine immunotherapy given before surgery. Trimming cost V 3 bases and J 2 bases; bases outside gene matches: 2. Germline V gene lookup returns CDR1 SGHRS and CDR2 YFSETQ. The CDR3 extends over 14 amino acids. The assay was immunoSEQ multiplex PCR, and TCRdb's table has in-frame clones only and misses some. The table records approximately 100,000 clones, roughly 89% of them present only once.

The chain has TRBV5-1 and TRBJ1-5, with 7 bases lining up with TRBD1. The clonotype comes from a human donor with breast cancer. This specimen consisted of tumor tissue, obtained after IRX-2 immunotherapy. CDR3 protein: CASSSGQGNQPQHF. CDR3 in DNA: TGCGCCAGCAGCTCAGGACAGGGCAATCAGCCCCAGCATTTT.